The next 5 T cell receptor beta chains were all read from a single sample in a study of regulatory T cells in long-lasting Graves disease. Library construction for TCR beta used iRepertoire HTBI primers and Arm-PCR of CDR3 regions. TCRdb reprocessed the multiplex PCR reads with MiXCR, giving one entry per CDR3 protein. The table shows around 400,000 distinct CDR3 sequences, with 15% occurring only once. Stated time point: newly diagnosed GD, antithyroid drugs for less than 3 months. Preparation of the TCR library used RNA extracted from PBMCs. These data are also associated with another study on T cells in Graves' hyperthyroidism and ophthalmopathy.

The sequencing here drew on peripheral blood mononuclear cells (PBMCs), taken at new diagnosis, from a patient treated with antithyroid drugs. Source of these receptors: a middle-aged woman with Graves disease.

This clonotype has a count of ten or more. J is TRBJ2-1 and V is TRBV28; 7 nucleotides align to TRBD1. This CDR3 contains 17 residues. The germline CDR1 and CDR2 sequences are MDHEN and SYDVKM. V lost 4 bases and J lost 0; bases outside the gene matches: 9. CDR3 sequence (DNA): TGTGCCAGCAGTTCCGGACAGGACAAAAGCTCCTACAATGAGCAGTTCTTC. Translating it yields CASSSGQDKSSYNEQFF.

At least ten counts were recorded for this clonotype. The CDR3 loop is CASSFQEDTQYF. The CDR3 coding sequence is TGTGCCAGCAGCTTCCAGGAGGATACGCAGTATTTT. The V call is TRBV7-9, the J call TRBJ2-3; D gene ambiguous. Looked up from germline, CDR1 is SEHNR and CDR2 is FQNEAQ (reference sequence). This CDR3 has 12 amino acids. V lost 3 bases and J lost 6, with 7 bases in between.

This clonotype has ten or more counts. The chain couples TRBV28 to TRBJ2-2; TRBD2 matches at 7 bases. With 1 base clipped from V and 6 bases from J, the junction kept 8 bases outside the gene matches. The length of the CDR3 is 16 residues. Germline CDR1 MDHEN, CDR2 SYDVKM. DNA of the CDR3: TGTGCCAGCAGTTTATCTGGACGGGGAGGGGCCGGGGAGCTGTTTTTT. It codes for CASSLSGRGGAGELFF.

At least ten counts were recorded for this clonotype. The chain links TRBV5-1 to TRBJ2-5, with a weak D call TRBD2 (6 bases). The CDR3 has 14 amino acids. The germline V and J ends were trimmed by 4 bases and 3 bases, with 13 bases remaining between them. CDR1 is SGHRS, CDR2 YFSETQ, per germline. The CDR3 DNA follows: TGCGCCAGCAGCCCGAGGCGGGGCGAAGAGACCCAGTACTTC. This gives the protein CASSPRRGEETQYF.

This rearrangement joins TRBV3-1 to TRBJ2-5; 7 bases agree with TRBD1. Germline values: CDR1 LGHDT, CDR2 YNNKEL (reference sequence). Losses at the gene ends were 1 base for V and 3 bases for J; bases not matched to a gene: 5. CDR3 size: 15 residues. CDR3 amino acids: CASSQVGQEKETQYF. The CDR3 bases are TGTGCCAGCAGCCAAGTCGGACAGGAGAAAGAGACCCAGTACTTC.